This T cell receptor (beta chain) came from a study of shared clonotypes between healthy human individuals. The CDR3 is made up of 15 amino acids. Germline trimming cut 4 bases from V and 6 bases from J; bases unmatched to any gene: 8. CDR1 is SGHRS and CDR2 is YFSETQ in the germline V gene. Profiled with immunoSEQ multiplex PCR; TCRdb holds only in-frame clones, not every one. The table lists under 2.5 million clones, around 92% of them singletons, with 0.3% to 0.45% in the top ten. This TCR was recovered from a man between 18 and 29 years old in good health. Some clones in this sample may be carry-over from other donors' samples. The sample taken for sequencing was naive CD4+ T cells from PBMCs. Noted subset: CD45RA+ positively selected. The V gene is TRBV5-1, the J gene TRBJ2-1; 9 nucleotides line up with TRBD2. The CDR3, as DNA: TGCGCCAGCAGCCCTAGCGGGATAAAGGGCAATGAGCAGTTCTTC. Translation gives CASSPSGIKGNEQFF. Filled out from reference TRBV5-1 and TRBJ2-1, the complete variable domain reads KAGVTQTPRYLIKTRGQQVTLSCSPISGHRSVSWYQQTPGQGLQFLFEYFSETQRNKGNFPGRFSGRQFSNSRSEMNVSTLELGDSALYLCASSPSGIKGNEQFFGPGTRLTVL.